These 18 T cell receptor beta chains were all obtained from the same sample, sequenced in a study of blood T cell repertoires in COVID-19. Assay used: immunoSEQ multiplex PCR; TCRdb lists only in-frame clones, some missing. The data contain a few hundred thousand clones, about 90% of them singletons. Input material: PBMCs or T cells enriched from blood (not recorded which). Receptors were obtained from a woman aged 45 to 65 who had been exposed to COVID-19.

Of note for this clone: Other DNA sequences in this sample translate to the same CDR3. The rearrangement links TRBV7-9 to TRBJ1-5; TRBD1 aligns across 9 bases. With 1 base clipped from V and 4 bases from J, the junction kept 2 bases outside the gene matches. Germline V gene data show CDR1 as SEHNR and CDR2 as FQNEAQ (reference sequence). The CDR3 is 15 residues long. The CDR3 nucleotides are TGTGCCAGCAGCTTAGGGGGACAGGGTAATCAGCCCCAGCATTTT. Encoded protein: CASSLGGQGNQPQHF.

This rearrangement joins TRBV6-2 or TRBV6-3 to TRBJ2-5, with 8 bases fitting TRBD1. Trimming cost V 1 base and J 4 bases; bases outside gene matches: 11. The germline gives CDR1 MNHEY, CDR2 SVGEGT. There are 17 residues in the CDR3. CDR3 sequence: CASSYFVRAGGGETQYF. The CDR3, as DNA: TGTGCCAGCAGTTACTTTGTAAGGGCAGGGGGCGGAGAGACCCAGTACTTC.

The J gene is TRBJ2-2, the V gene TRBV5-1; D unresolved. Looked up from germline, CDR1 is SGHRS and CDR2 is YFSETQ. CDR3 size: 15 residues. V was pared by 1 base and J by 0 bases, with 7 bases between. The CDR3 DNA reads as TGCGCCAGCAGCTTGCGGCAGGCGAACACCGGGGAGCTGTTTTTT. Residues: CASSLRQANTGELFF.

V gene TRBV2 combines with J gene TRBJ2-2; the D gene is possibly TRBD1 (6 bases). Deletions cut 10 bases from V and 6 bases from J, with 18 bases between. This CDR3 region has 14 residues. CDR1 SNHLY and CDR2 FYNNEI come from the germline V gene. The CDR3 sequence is CATLDGGAAGELFF. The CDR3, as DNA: TGTGCCACCCTAGATGGGGGCGCGGCCGGGGAGCTGTTTTTT.

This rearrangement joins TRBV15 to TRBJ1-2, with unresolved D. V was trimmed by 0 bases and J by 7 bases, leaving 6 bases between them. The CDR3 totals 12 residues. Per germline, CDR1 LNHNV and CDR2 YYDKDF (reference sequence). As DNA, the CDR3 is TGTGCCACCAGCAGAGACGGGAGTGGCTACACCTTC. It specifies CATSRDGSGYTF.

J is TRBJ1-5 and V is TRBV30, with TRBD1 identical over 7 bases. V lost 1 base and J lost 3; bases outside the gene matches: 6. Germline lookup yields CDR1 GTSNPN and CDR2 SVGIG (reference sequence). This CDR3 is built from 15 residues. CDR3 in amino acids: CAWSAGTALNQPQHF. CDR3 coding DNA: TGTGCCTGGAGTGCGGGGACAGCTCTCAATCAGCCCCAGCATTTT.

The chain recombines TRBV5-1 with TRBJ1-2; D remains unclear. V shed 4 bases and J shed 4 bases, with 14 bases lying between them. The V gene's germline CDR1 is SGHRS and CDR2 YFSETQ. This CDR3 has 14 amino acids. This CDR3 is CASSTTGNIYGYTF. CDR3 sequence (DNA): TGCGCCAGCAGCACCACCGGGAACATCTATGGCTACACCTTC.

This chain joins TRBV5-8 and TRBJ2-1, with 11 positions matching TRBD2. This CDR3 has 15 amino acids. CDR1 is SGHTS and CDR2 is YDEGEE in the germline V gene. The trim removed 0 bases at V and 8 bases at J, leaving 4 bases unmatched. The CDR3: CASSLVAGGRYEQFF. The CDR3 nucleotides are TGTGCCAGCAGCTTGGTAGCGGGGGGGAGGTATGAGCAGTTCTTC.

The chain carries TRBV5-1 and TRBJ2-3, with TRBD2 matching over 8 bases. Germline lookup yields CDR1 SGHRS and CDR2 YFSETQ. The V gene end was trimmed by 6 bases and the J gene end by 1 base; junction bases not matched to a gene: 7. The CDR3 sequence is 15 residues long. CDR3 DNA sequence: TGCGCCAGCACAACTCAAGCGGGGGGCACAGATACGCAGTATTTT. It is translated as CASTTQAGGTDTQYF.

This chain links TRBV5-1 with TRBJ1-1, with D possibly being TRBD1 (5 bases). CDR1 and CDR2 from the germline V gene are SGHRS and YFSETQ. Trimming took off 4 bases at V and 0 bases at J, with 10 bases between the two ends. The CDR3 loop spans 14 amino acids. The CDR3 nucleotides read TGCGCCAGCAGCCTGTGGGACTTGAACACTGAAGCTTTCTTT. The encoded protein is CASSLWDLNTEAFF.

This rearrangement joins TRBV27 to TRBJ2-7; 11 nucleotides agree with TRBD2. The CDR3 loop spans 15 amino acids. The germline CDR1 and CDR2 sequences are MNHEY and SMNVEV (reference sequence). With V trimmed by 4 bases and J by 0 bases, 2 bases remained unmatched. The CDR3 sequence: CASSSTSGGSYEQYF. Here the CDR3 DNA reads TGTGCCAGCAGTTCCACTAGCGGGGGCTCCTACGAGCAGTACTTC.

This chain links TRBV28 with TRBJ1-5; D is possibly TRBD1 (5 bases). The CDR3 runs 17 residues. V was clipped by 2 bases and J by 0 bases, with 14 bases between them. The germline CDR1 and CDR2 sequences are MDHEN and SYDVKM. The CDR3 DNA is TGTGCCAGCAGTTTACCGGGGGACGTTTATAGCAATCAGCCCCAGCATTTT. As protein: CASSLPGDVYSNQPQHF.

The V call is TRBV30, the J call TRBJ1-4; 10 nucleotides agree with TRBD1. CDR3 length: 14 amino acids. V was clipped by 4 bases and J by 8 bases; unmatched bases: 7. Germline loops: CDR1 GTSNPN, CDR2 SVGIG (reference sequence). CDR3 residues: CAWTVDRGLEKLFF. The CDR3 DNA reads TGTGCCTGGACAGTTGACAGGGGGCTAGAAAAACTGTTTTTT.

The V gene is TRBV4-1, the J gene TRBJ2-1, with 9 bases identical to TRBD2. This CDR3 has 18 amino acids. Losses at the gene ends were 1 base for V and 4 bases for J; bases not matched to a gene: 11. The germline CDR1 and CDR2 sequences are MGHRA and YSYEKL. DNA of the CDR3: TGCGCCAGCAGCCAAGTTTTGGTAGCGGGGGACCGATACAATGAGCAGTTCTTC. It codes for CASSQVLVAGDRYNEQFF.

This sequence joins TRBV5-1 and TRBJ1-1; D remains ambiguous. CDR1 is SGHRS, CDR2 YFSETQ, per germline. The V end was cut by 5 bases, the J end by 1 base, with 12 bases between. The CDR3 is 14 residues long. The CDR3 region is CASRQGTGNTEAFF. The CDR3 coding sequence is TGCGCCAGCAGACAAGGAACGGGGAACACTGAAGCTTTCTTT.

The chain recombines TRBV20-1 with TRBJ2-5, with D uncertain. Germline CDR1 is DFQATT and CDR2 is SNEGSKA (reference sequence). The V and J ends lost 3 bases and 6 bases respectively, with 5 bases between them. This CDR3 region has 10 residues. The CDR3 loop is CSASGQTQYF. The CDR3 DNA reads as TGCAGTGCTAGTGGGCAGACCCAGTACTTC.

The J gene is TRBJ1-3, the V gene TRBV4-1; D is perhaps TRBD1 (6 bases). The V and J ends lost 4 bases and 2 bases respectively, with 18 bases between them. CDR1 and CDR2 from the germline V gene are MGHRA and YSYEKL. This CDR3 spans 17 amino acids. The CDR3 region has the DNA TGCGCCAGCAGCCCTTATGGGGGGGACAACCCTGGAAACACCATATATTTT. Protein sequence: CASSPYGGDNPGNTIYF.

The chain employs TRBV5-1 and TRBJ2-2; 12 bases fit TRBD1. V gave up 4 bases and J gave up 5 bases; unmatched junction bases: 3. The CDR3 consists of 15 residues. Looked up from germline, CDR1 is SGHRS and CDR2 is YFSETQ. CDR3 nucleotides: TGCGCCAGCAGCCGGGACAGGGGGCGTACCGGGGAGCTGTTTTTT. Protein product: CASSRDRGRTGELFF.